This TCR beta chain was observed in a study of post-analysis software for immune sequencing data. Study-level background: Patients with relapsing-remitting, secondary progressive and progressive-relapsing multiple sclerosis courses were all represented. Notes on the study in general: Five or six TRBV segments were more frequent in patients than controls; TRBV5-6, TRBV5-1 and TRBV20-1 belonged to this group. Compared with controls, patients showed significantly lower normalized Chao1 diversity.

Libraries were made from TCR beta cDNA, and they carried unique molecular identifiers. cDNA molecules numbering some 500,000 came from roughly 1 to 10 million T cells. TCRdb reprocessed the PCR reads with MiXCR, giving one entry per CDR3 protein. The data contain about 190,000 distinct CDR3 sequences, around 29% of them singletons. The CDR3 length is 13 residues. Trimming stripped 6 bases from V and 1 base from J, with 7 bases between. Points on this clonotype: What it binds is unknown.

The source is a girl aged 2 to 17 with multiple sclerosis. This sequence joins TRBV12-3 or TRBV12-4 and TRBJ1-5; D not certain. Sequenced material: blood. The CDR3 DNA reads TGTGCCAGCAGCGGGATGAGCAATCAGCCCCAGCATTTT. This codes for CASSGMSNQPQHF.